The clone carrying this T cell receptor (beta chain) was detected many times. Its antigen is undetermined. This sample was included in a study of T cells in Graves' hyperthyroidism and ophthalmopathy. Across the whole study: Upon initial diagnosis and before any treatment, peripheral blood was collected.

Findings of the study overall: The model made its ophthalmopathy prediction, and onset followed a median around 6.9 months later.

The TCR beta CDR3 regions underwent amplification using RNA transcripts as the source. TCR CDR3 regions were first amplified by RT-PCR with HTBI primers. One entry per CDR3 protein results from TCRdb running MiXCR on the multiplex PCR reads. The sample lists 550,000 to 650,000 distinct CDR3 sequences, 14% occurring once. Sequenced: blood. This clonotype was obtained from a woman between 35 and 50 years old with Graves' hyperthyroidism.

CDR3 sequence reads: CAWSYPGQSYGYTF. For the CDR3, the DNA is TGTGCCTGGAGTTACCCGGGACAGAGCTATGGCTACACCTTC. V usage is TRBV30 and J usage is TRBJ1-2, with TRBD1 matching over 7 bases. Germline CDR1 and CDR2: GTSNPN and SVGIG (reference sequence). The junction had 7 bases not matched to a gene; V was cut back by 2 bases and J by 4 bases. The CDR3 totals 14 residues.